What follows are 31 T cell receptor beta chains derived from one specimen sequenced in a study of blood T cell repertoires in COVID-19. Repertoires were generated with immunoSEQ multiplex PCR, while TCRdb's copy carries only in-frame clones and drops some. The table records roughly 250,000 clones, more than 65% of them present only once. Sequences were obtained from peripheral blood. The receptors shown here come from a man aged 50-60 years with active or convalescent COVID-19.

V is TRBV2 and J is TRBJ2-1, with 11 bases lining up with TRBD2. V was clipped by 5 bases and J by 4 bases; unmatched bases: 4. CDR1 is SNHLY and CDR2 is FYNNEI in the germline V gene. This CDR3 comprises 15 residues. CDR3 region: CASSHSSGGYNEQFF. As DNA, the CDR3 is TGTGCCAGCAGTCATTCTAGCGGGGGGTACAATGAGCAGTTCTTC.

The chain couples TRBV5-1 to TRBJ1-6; TRBD1 is a possible D gene (6 bases). The CDR3 has 14 amino acids. Germline V gene data show CDR1 as SGHRS and CDR2 as YFSETQ. V shed 0 bases and J shed 8 bases, with 9 bases lying between them. CDR3 loop: CASSLEGGYSPLHF. In DNA form, the CDR3 reads TGCGCCAGCAGCTTGGAGGGGGGGTATTCACCCCTCCACTTT.

V gene TRBV14 combines with J gene TRBJ2-7; D may be TRBD2 (7 bases). V was pared by 7 bases and J by 3 bases, with 13 bases between. The CDR3 runs 13 residues. Germline CDR1 is SGHDN and CDR2 is FVKESK. CDR3: CASTRGAGYEQYF. CDR3 DNA sequence: TGTGCCAGCACCCGGGGGGCAGGCTACGAGCAGTACTTC.

The chain is built from TRBV2 and TRBJ2-5, with TRBD2 matching over 10 bases. Trimming removed 6 bases from V and 3 bases from J; junction bases left unmatched: 7. The CDR3 is 15 residues long. The germline V gene encodes CDR1 SNHLY and CDR2 FYNNEI. CDR3 amino acids: CASRVLAGNKETQYF. The CDR3 bases are TGTGCCAGCAGGGTACTAGCGGGGAATAAAGAGACCCAGTACTTC. Supplemented by reference TRBV2 and TRBJ2-5, the full variable domain reads EPEVTQTPSHQVTQMGQEVILRCVPISNHLYFYWYRQILGQKVEFLVSFYNNEISEKSEIFDDQFSVERPDGSNFTLKIRSTKLEDSAMYFCASRVLAGNKETQYFGPGTRLLVL.

This chain joins TRBV30 and TRBJ2-5; 7 nucleotides line up with TRBD1. The CDR3 contains 12 residues. Germline V CDR1 and CDR2: GTSNPN, SVGIG (reference sequence). Unmatched junction bases numbered 6, after V lost 7 bases and J lost 4 bases. The CDR3 region is CALGQTLETQYF. For the CDR3, the DNA is TGTGCCTTGGGACAGACTTTAGAGACCCAGTACTTC.

This chain connects TRBV10-3 to TRBJ2-7; the match to TRBD2 covers 10 bases. J lost 6 bases, V lost 3 bases, and 14 bases had no gene match. Germline assignment: CDR1 ENHRY and CDR2 SYGVKD. The CDR3 is made up of 17 amino acids. In DNA form, the CDR3 reads TGTGCCATCAGTGACAGAGTCCAGCGGGGGGGCAAACCCGAGCAGTACTTC. Translation gives CAISDRVQRGGKPEQYF.

The chain employs TRBV5-1 and TRBJ2-2, with 11 positions matching TRBD2. Germline CDR1 and CDR2: SGHRS and YFSETQ. The CDR3 extends over 17 amino acids. V shed 1 base and J 2 bases; nucleotides not matched to a gene: 4. The CDR3 here is CASSLITSGGNTGELFF. The CDR3 DNA sequence: TGCGCCAGCAGCTTGATCACTAGCGGGGGAAACACCGGGGAGCTGTTTTTT.

This clone was recorded only once. The chain recombines TRBV28 with TRBJ1-5; D not resolved. The CDR3 has 13 residues. Germline V gives CDR1 MDHEN, CDR2 SYDVKM. Trimming removed 3 bases at V and 0 bases at J, with 3 bases between. CDR3 protein: CASSLYSNQPQHF. For the CDR3, the DNA is TGTGCCAGCAGTTTGTATAGCAATCAGCCCCAGCATTTT. Full variable domain (remainder filled in from reference TRBV28 and TRBJ1-5): DVKVTQSSRYLVKRTGEKVFLECVQDMDHENMFWYRQDPGLGLRLIYFSYDVKMKEKGDIPEGYSVSREKKERFSLILESASTNQTSMYLCASSLYSNQPQHFGDGTRLSIL.

The V call is TRBV12-3 or TRBV12-4, the J call TRBJ1-1, with D perhaps matching TRBD1 (6 bases). The ends were cut back, 5 bases at V and 3 bases at J, with 10 bases in the middle. The CDR3 has 13 residues. The chain's CDR3 is CASSNRAYTEAFF. The CDR3, as DNA: TGTGCCAGCAGTAACAGGGCGTACACTGAAGCTTTCTTT.

This clone was seen once. The chain combines TRBV27 with TRBJ2-3; D not certain. Germline-derived CDR1 and CDR2 are MNHEY and SMNVEV (reference sequence). Trimming cost V 6 bases and J 2 bases, with 9 bases left between them. CDR3 length: 13 residues. CDR3 protein: CASSVQTTDTQYF. In nucleotides, the CDR3 is TGTGCCAGCAGCGTACAGACCACAGATACGCAGTATTTT.

The DNA for the CDR3 is TGTGCCAGCAGTTACGCCGGGGTTTGGGACACCGGGGAGCTGTTTTTT. It specifies CASSYAGVWDTGELFF. The chain couples TRBV6-5 to TRBJ2-2; the D gene is possibly TRBD2 (5 bases). This CDR3 is built from 16 residues. Germline CDR1 and CDR2: MNHEY and SVGAGI. The V end lost 2 bases, the J end lost 3 bases, and 13 bases lay between the germline ends.

V and J are TRBV19 and TRBJ1-5; 9 positions agree with TRBD1. Per germline, CDR1 LNHDA and CDR2 SQIVND (reference sequence). V shed 6 bases and J 0 bases; nucleotides not matched to a gene: 3. The CDR3 extends over 15 amino acids. CDR3 bases: TGTGCCAGTAGCATGACAGGGGGTAGCAATCAGCCCCAGCATTTT. This encodes CASSMTGGSNQPQHF.

The chain uses TRBV5-1 and TRBJ2-1, with a possible D match to TRBD1 (6 bases). Trimming left V 0 bases short and J 5 bases short, with 9 bases between. The CDR3 sequence is 14 residues long. Germline V CDR1 and CDR2: SGHRS, YFSETQ. The CDR3 coding sequence is TGCGCCAGCAGCTTGGGTACAGGGAACAATGAGCAGTTCTTC. Translation: CASSLGTGNNEQFF.

This clone was seen only a few times. The chain is built from TRBV19 and TRBJ1-5; D call uncertain. Trimming took 2 bases from V and 3 from J, leaving 8 bases between them. There are 14 residues in the CDR3. Germline CDR1 reads LNHDA; CDR2 reads SQIVND (reference sequence). Here the CDR3 DNA reads TGTGCCAGTAGTATAAACGGGAACAATCAGCCCCAGCATTTT. It translates to CASSINGNNQPQHF. Drawing the rest from reference TRBV19 and TRBJ1-5, the complete variable domain is DGGITQSPKYLFRKEGQNVTLSCEQNLNHDAMYWYRQDPGQGLRLIYYSQIVNDFQKGDIAEGYSVSREKKESFPLTVTSAQKNPTAFYLCASSINGNNQPQHFGDGTRLSIL.

This chain connects TRBV18 to TRBJ1-2; 8 bases align to TRBD1. Germline CDR1 and CDR2: KGHSH and LQKENI. The length of the CDR3 is 15 residues. Trimming took 1 base from V and 6 from J; bases not matched to a gene: 7. The CDR3 nucleotides read TGTGCCAGCTCACCACTGCTTGGCAGGGGGCATGGCTACACCTTC. It codes for CASSPLLGRGHGYTF.

The chain joins TRBV5-1 to TRBJ1-3, with D possibly matching TRBD1 (6 bases). The CDR3 runs 16 residues. Trimming cost V 0 bases and J 4 bases, with 14 bases left between them. CDR1 SGHRS and CDR2 YFSETQ come from the germline V gene. This chain's CDR3 is CASSLGLGTNGNTIYF. CDR3 sequence (DNA): TGCGCCAGCAGCTTGGGTTTAGGGACAAACGGAAACACCATATATTTT.

The chain has TRBV13 and TRBJ2-7; TRBD1 agrees at 10 bases. The CDR3 has 15 amino acids. Germline V gene lookup returns CDR1 PRHDT and CDR2 FYEKMQ (reference sequence). V lost 4 bases and J lost 6; bases outside the gene matches: 9. The CDR3 nucleotides read TGTGCCAGCAGCTCCTCGGACAGGGGGGAATCCGAGCAGTACTTC. This gives the protein CASSSSDRGESEQYF.

V gene TRBV7-6 combines with J gene TRBJ1-5; D unresolved. Per the germline V gene, CDR1 is SGHVS and CDR2 is FNYEAQ. The CDR3 totals 14 residues. V was cut by 6 bases and J by 2 bases, with 11 bases left in between. CDR3 amino acids: CASSTGGGNQPQHF. The CDR3 DNA is TGTGCCAGCAGTACCGGAGGAGGCAATCAGCCCCAGCATTTT. Based on the CDR3 plus reference TRBV7-6 and TRBJ1-5, the full variable domain is GAGVSQSPRYKVTKRGQDVALRCDPISGHVSLYWYRQALGQGPEFLTYFNYEAQQDKSGLPNDRFSAERPEGSISTLTIQRTEQRDSAMYRCASSTGGGNQPQHFGDGTRLSIL.

This clone was picked up one time. The chain couples TRBV28 to TRBJ1-5; no reliable D call. Germline lookup yields CDR1 MDHEN and CDR2 SYDVKM. The CDR3 covers 14 residues. The germline V and J ends were trimmed by 6 bases and 5 bases, with 14 bases remaining between them. CDR3 coding DNA: TGTGCCAGCAGGCCCATCGAGGCCGATCAGCCCCAGCATTTT. Protein product: CASRPIEADQPQHF. Drawing the rest from reference TRBV28 and TRBJ1-5, the complete variable domain is DVKVTQSSRYLVKRTGEKVFLECVQDMDHENMFWYRQDPGLGLRLIYFSYDVKMKEKGDIPEGYSVSREKKERFSLILESASTNQTSMYLCASRPIEADQPQHFGDGTRLSIL.

This chain links TRBV28 with TRBJ1-4; D ambiguous. CDR1 is MDHEN and CDR2 is SYDVKM in the germline V gene. The CDR3 consists of 14 residues. Trimming took off 3 bases at V and 3 bases at J, with 8 bases between the two ends. CDR3 nucleotide sequence: TGTGCCAGCAGTTTGTACAGCTCTAATGAAAAACTGTTTTTT. Its protein product is CASSLYSSNEKLFF.

The chain links TRBV7-3 to TRBJ2-1; the D gene is possibly TRBD1 (5 bases). This CDR3 spans 13 amino acids. V was clipped by 0 bases and J by 9 bases, with 9 bases between them. Germline CDR1 and CDR2: SGHTA and FQGTGA. As DNA, the CDR3 is TGTGCCAGCAGCTTAACTGTCAGGGTTGAGCAGTTCTTC. This codes for CASSLTVRVEQFF.

The CDR3 sequence is CASSQTGGNTIYF. CDR3 DNA: TGTGCCAGCAGCCAGACAGGGGGAAACACCATATATTTT. V and J are TRBV5-6 and TRBJ1-3; 7 nucleotides agree with TRBD1. The length of the CDR3 is 13 residues. V dropped 4 bases and J dropped 4; count of bases not matched to a gene: 2. Germline V gene data show CDR1 as SGHDT and CDR2 as YYEEEE.

The CDR3 sequence: CASSAGQGRQAFF. CDR3 sequence (DNA): TGTGCCAGCAGCGCAGGTCAAGGCAGACAAGCTTTCTTT. The chain couples TRBV3-1 (or the pseudogene TRBV3-2) to TRBJ1-1; D is unclear. The CDR3 length is 13 residues. Deletions cut 5 bases from V and 9 bases from J, with 16 bases between. Germline V gene lookup returns CDR1 LGHDT and CDR2 YNNKEL (reference sequence).

The gene calls are TRBV28 and TRBJ2-7; 8 nucleotides align to TRBD1. The CDR3 spans 16 residues. Looked up from germline, CDR1 is MDHEN and CDR2 is SYDVKM. J was trimmed by 6 bases and V by 3 bases; bases with no gene match: 13. The CDR3 nucleotides read TGTGCCAGCAGTTTCCCCACTCCGACCACAGGGGGCGAGCAGTACTTC. This translates into CASSFPTPTTGGEQYF. The whole variable domain, remainder taken from reference TRBV28 and TRBJ2-7, is DVKVTQSSRYLVKRTGEKVFLECVQDMDHENMFWYRQDPGLGLRLIYFSYDVKMKEKGDIPEGYSVSREKKERFSLILESASTNQTSMYLCASSFPTPTTGGEQYFGPGTRLTVT.

This clone was found once. V and J are TRBV5-1 and TRBJ1-6; D remains unclear. Trimming pared 0 bases from V and 7 bases from J, leaving 11 bases between. CDR1 and CDR2 from the germline V gene are SGHRS and YFSETQ. The length of the CDR3 is 15 residues. CDR3 in DNA: TGCGCCAGCAGCTTGGTTCCGGGAGACAATTCACCCCTCCACTTT. Protein product: CASSLVPGDNSPLHF.

V is TRBV11-2 and J is TRBJ1-3; possible D gene TRBD1, 5 bases. V was clipped by 1 base and J by 3 bases, with 13 bases between them. Germline V gives CDR1 SGHAT, CDR2 FQNNGV. The CDR3 is 16 residues long. The CDR3 reads CASSLAVSGGGNTIYF. The CDR3 DNA is TGTGCCAGCAGCTTAGCCGTATCGGGGGGTGGAAACACCATATATTTT.

The chain carries TRBV4-3 and TRBJ1-1; D is uncertain. The germline V gene encodes CDR1 LGHNA and CDR2 YSLEER. V was pared by 0 bases and J by 3 bases, with 8 bases between. The CDR3 loop spans 14 amino acids. CDR3 in amino acids: CASSQEGQDTEAFF. The CDR3 region has the DNA TGCGCCAGCAGCCAAGAGGGCCAGGACACTGAAGCTTTCTTT.

With regard to this clone: Relative to the germline gene, one junction end is altered; a read error may explain this. Other DNA sequences in this sample translate to the same CDR3. The chain links TRBV5-1 to TRBJ2-7; 14 bases map to TRBD2. The CDR3 is made up of 15 amino acids. The germline V gene has CDR1 SGHRS and CDR2 YFSETQ. DNA of the CDR3: TGCGCCAGTAGCTGGACTAGCGGGGGGCCCTACGAGCAGTACTTC. Its translation: CASSWTSGGPYEQYF.

V and J are TRBV7-8 and TRBJ1-1; possibly TRBD1 for D (6 bases). This CDR3 comprises 13 residues. Between the trimmed V and J ends, which lost 5 bases and 1 base, there was a span of 8 bases. From germline, CDR1 is SGHVS and CDR2 FQNEAQ. The CDR3 region has the DNA TGTGCCAGCAGCCCACAGGGGAACACTGAAGCTTTCTTT. Its translation: CASSPQGNTEAFF.

V is TRBV11-1 and J is TRBJ1-1, with 10 bases that match TRBD1. The CDR3 is 14 amino acids. Germline assignment: CDR1 SGHAT and CDR2 FQDESV (reference sequence). Trimming removed 5 bases from V and 4 bases from J; junction bases left unmatched: 4. The CDR3 nucleotides read TGTGCCAGCAGCCGGGACAGGGGCGCCACTGAAGCTTTCTTT. It encodes CASSRDRGATEAFF.

The chain carries TRBV11-2 and TRBJ2-5; TRBD2 aligns across 9 bases. The length of the CDR3 is 15 residues. Per the germline V gene, CDR1 is SGHAT and CDR2 is FQNNGV. With 5 bases clipped from V and 7 bases from J, the junction kept 11 bases outside the gene matches. The CDR3 is CASSPPGGGAMTQYF. The CDR3 coding sequence is TGTGCCAGCAGCCCCCCGGGCGGGGGGGCGATGACCCAGTACTTC.